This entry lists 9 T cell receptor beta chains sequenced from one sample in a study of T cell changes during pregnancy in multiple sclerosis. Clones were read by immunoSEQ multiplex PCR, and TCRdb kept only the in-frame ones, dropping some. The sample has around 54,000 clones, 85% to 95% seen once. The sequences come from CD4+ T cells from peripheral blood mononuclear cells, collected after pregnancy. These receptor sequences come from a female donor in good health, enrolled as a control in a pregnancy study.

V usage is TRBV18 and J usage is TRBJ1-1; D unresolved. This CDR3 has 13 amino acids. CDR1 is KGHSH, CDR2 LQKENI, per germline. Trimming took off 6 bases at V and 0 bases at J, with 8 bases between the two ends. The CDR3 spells CASSRGMNTEAFF. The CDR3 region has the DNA TGTGCCAGCTCGCGGGGAATGAACACTGAAGCTTTCTTT.

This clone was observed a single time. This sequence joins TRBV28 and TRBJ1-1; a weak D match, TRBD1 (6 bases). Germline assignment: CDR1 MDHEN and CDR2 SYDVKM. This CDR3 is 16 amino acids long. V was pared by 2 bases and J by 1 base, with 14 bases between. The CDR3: CASSLGFRGPNTEAFF. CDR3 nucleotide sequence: TGTGCCAGCAGTTTAGGTTTCAGGGGACCGAACACTGAAGCTTTCTTT.

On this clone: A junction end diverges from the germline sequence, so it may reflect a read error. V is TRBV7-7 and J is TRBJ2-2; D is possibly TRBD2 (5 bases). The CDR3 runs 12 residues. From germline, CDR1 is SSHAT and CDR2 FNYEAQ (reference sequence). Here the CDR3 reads CASRTLTGELFF. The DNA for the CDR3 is TGTGCTAGCAGGACTTTAACCGGGGAGCTGTTTTTT.

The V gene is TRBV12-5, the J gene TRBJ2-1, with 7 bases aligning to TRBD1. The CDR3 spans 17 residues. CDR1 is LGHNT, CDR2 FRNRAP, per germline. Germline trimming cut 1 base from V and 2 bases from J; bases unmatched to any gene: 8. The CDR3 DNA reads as TGTGCTAGTGGTTTGGGGGTCCGTCAGGGGGCCTACAATGAGCAGTTCTTC. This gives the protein CASGLGVRQGAYNEQFF. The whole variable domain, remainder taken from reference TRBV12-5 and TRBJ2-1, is DARVTQTPRHKVTEMGQEVTMRCQPILGHNTVFWYRQTMMQGLELLAYFRNRAPLDDSGMPKDRFSAEMPDATLATLKIQPSEPRDSAVYFCASGLGVRQGAYNEQFFGPGTRLTVL.

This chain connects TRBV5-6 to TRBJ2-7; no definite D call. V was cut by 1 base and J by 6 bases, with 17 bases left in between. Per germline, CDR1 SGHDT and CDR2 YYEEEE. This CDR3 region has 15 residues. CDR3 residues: CASSLREPSLREQYF. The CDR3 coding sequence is TGTGCCAGCAGCTTGCGTGAGCCGTCCCTGCGCGAGCAGTACTTC.

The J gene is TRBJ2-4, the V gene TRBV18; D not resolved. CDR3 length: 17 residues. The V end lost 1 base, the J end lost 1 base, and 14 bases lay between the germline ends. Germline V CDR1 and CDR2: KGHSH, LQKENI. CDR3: CASSPLPPSGAKNIQYF. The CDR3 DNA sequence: TGTGCCAGCTCACCACTCCCCCCCTCGGGTGCCAAAAACATTCAGTACTTC. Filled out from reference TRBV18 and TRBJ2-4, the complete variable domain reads NAGVMQNPRHLVRRRGQEARLRCSPMKGHSHVYWYRQLPEEGLKFMVYLQKENIIDESGMPKERFSAEFPKEGPSILRIQQVVRGDSAAYFCASSPLPPSGAKNIQYFGAGTRLSVL.

CDR3 bases: TGTGCCAGCAGCTTAGAGGCGGTTTCGGGTTATGAGCAGTTCTTC. Translation: CASSLEAVSGYEQFF. The chain recombines TRBV7-9 with TRBJ2-1; D remains ambiguous. There are 15 residues in the CDR3. Trimming cost V 1 base and J 8 bases, with 15 bases left between them. The germline gives CDR1 SEHNR, CDR2 FQNEAQ (reference sequence).

CDR3 region: CASSIDGASSYNEQFF. DNA for the CDR3: TGTGCCAGTAGTATAGACGGAGCCAGCTCCTACAATGAGCAGTTCTTC. The rearrangement uses TRBV19 and TRBJ2-1; D is unresolved. The germline CDR1 and CDR2 sequences are LNHDA and SQIVND (reference sequence). The CDR3 has 16 amino acids. V was trimmed by 0 bases and J by 0 bases, leaving 9 bases between them.

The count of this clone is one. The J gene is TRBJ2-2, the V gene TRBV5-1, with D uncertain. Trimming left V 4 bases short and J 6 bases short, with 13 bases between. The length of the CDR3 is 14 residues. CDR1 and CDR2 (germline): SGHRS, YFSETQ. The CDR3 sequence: CASSDPRRSGELFF. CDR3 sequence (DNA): TGCGCCAGCAGCGACCCTCGGCGGTCCGGGGAGCTGTTTTTT.